This T cell receptor beta chain was captured in a study of T cell responses to AZD1222 COVID-19 vaccine. The germline gives CDR1 MNHNS, CDR2 SASEGT. Germline trimming cut 6 bases from V and 4 bases from J; bases unmatched to any gene: 4. The CDR3 consists of 13 residues. About this clone itself: The antigen is not known.

Data came from immunoSEQ multiplex PCR; TCRdb stores just in-frame clones and leaves some out. The data show 180,000 or so clones, 92% seen once. Study-wide findings and caveats: Dominant at 160-218 and 743-854, vaccine-associated CD4 TCRs also spanned spike. A reported finding is that nearly half of spike-specific TCRs target unmutated variant regions.

Specimen: peripheral blood, collected 28 days after the second AZD1222 dose. The rearrangement links TRBV6-1 to TRBJ1-1; the match to TRBD1 covers 8 bases. The TCR sequence derives from an adult who received the AZD1222 COVID-19 vaccine. The CDR3 bases are TGTGCCAGCAGCAGACAGGGGCCCACTGAAGCTTTCTTT. This codes for CASSRQGPTEAFF.